What follows are 21 T cell receptor beta chains derived from one specimen sequenced in a study of immune cell composition in non-small cell lung cancer. The normal lung sample lay at least 3 cm, and maximally far, from the tumour. Produced via immunoSEQ multiplex PCR; TCRdb's table is partial and in-frame only. In the table there are some 970 clones, 76% of which are singletons. Sequencing was done on a sample of non-adjacent lung tissue. The source is a human donor with non-small cell lung cancer.

As concerns this clone: Different DNA sequences within this sample yield the same CDR3. The chain couples TRBV18 to TRBJ1-2; 8 positions match TRBD1. This CDR3 comprises 14 residues. From germline, CDR1 is KGHSH and CDR2 LQKENI. The junction had 3 bases not matched to a gene; V was cut back by 3 bases and J by 3 bases. CDR3 nucleotide sequence: TGTGCCAGCTCACCCACGGGACAGGACTATGGCTACACCTTC. It translates to CASSPTGQDYGYTF.

The chain recombines TRBV27 with TRBJ2-1; D may correspond to TRBD1 or TRBD2 (5 bases each). The CDR3 contains 13 residues. V lost 3 bases to trimming and J lost 7 bases, with 10 bases between them. Germline V CDR1 and CDR2: MNHEY, SMNVEV (reference sequence). The CDR3, as DNA: TGTGCCAGCAGTTTGGGACCAGGGAATGAGCAGTTCTTC. As protein: CASSLGPGNEQFF.

The genes are TRBV11-2 and TRBJ2-7; D is possibly TRBD2 (7 bases). The CDR3 length is 16 residues. Per germline, CDR1 SGHAT and CDR2 FQNNGV. Trimming took 2 bases from V and 0 from J, leaving 14 bases between them. The CDR3 sequence is CASSLNLAGASYEQYF. In DNA, the CDR3 is TGTGCCAGCAGCTTAAACTTGGCGGGGGCCTCCTACGAGCAGTACTTC.

This clone showed up just a few times. CDR3 DNA sequence: TGTGCCAGCAGCTTGAGACCAAACTATCAGCCCCAGCATTTT. This encodes CASSLRPNYQPQHF. J is TRBJ1-5 and V is TRBV5-4; D uncertain. From germline, CDR1 is SGHNT and CDR2 YYREEE (reference sequence). The CDR3 is 14 amino acids. Trimming took off 1 base at V and 5 bases at J, with 10 bases between the two ends. The full variable domain, rest sourced from reference TRBV5-4 and TRBJ1-5, is ETGVTQSPTHLIKTRGQQVTLRCSSQSGHNTVSWYQQALGQGPQFIFQYYREEENGRGNFPPRFSGLQFPNYSSELNVNALELDDSALYLCASSLRPNYQPQHFGDGTRLSIL.

The table lists this clone with a few counts. The rearrangement links TRBV4-3 to TRBJ2-2; 8 bases line up with TRBD2. Germline assignment: CDR1 LGHNA and CDR2 YSLEER. The J segment lost 9 bases and the V segment lost 1 base, leaving 13 bases of the junction unmatched. The CDR3 contains 17 residues. CDR3 in DNA: TGCGCCAGCAGCCAAGCCGCCGCGGGGGCGGGGGGCCGGGAGCTGTTTTTT. It is translated as CASSQAAAGAGGRELFF.

This chain joins TRBV19 and TRBJ2-3, with D tentatively TRBD1 or TRBD2 (5 bases each). CDR3 length equals 16 residues. V lost 7 bases, J lost 0 bases, and 17 bases lay in between. Germline V gives CDR1 LNHDA, CDR2 SQIVND (reference sequence). The CDR3 is CASTRGPPVSTDTQYF. CDR3 DNA: TGTGCCAGTACCCGGGGCCCCCCGGTTAGCACAGATACGCAGTATTTT.

The gene calls are TRBV28 and TRBJ2-7, with no clear D. This CDR3 is built from 13 residues. V was cut by 1 base and J by 3 bases, with 7 bases left in between. Germline V lookup: CDR1 MDHEN, CDR2 SYDVKM. CDR3 sequence (DNA): TGTGCCAGCAGTTTATCGCCCAGCTACGAGCAGTACTTC. Amino acids: CASSLSPSYEQYF.

The sample holds one count of this clone. The rearrangement joins TRBV9 to TRBJ1-3, with 9 bases matching TRBD1. V was clipped by 6 bases and J by 0 bases; unmatched bases: 7. CDR3 size: 16 residues. Germline assignment: CDR1 SGDLS and CDR2 YYNGEE. The DNA for the CDR3 is TGTGCCAGCAAGCGAGGGGACAGGGACTCTGGAAACACCATATATTTT. Its translation is CASKRGDRDSGNTIYF.

This chain joins TRBV6-5 and TRBJ1-1; D unresolved. The V end lost 2 bases, the J end lost 4 bases, and 8 bases lay between the germline ends. Germline V CDR1 and CDR2: MNHEY, SVGAGI. There are 13 residues in the CDR3. CDR3 in DNA: TGTGCCAGCAGTTACAGCGGTACCACTGAAGCTTTCTTT. Its translation: CASSYSGTTEAFF.

This clone was detected a few times. The chain employs TRBV6-5 and TRBJ2-7; D remains ambiguous. This CDR3 has 12 amino acids. Germline loops: CDR1 MNHEY, CDR2 SVGAGI. Deletions cut 5 bases from V and 7 bases from J, with 12 bases between. CDR3 protein: CASSGNGWEQYF. DNA for the CDR3: TGTGCCAGCAGTGGCAACGGGTGGGAGCAGTACTTC.

The chain recombines TRBV6-7 with TRBJ2-6; D remains ambiguous. TRBV6-7 is given ORF status, its function remaining uncertain. V lost 5 bases and J lost 5, with 22 bases in between. The CDR3 sequence is 18 residues long. The CDR3 bases are TGTGCCAGCAGTGGAATCCTGCGTTTACAAAGTCGGGCCAACGTCCTGACTTTC. Residues: CASSGILRLQSRANVLTF.

The CDR3 region has the DNA TGTGCCAGCAGCCTCCGCGGGAGGGGGGCGGGAGAGACCCAGTACTTC. Protein sequence: CASSLRGRGAGETQYF. The V gene is TRBV9, the J gene TRBJ2-5; 9 bases match TRBD2. This CDR3 is built from 16 residues. Per the germline V gene, CDR1 is SGDLS and CDR2 is YYNGEE. With V trimmed by 4 bases and J by 4 bases, 11 bases remained unmatched.

The V gene is TRBV6-5, the J gene TRBJ2-7, with D perhaps matching TRBD1 (6 bases). CDR3 size: 14 residues. Trimming took 2 bases from V and 6 from J, leaving 14 bases between them. Germline CDR1 is MNHEY and CDR2 is SVGAGI. CDR3 nucleotide sequence: TGTGCCAGCAGTTACGGGCCAACAGGGATCGAGCAGTACTTC. It yields the protein CASSYGPTGIEQYF.

The genes are TRBV7-3 and TRBJ2-5; 10 nucleotides match TRBD2. V shed 4 bases, J shed 4 bases, and the junction held 3 bases outside the gene matches. The CDR3 loop spans 14 amino acids. Germline V CDR1 and CDR2: SGHTA, FQGTGA. The CDR3 DNA follows: TGTGCCAGCAGCTCAGCGGGGGGGCCAGAGACCCAGTACTTC. The encoded protein is CASSSAGGPETQYF.

This clone was detected a few times. The chain uses TRBV5-4 and TRBJ2-3; D may be TRBD2 (6 bases). Germline lookup yields CDR1 SGHNT and CDR2 YYREEE (reference sequence). Trimming removed 0 bases at V and 8 bases at J, with 13 bases between. This CDR3 is built from 14 residues. CDR3 in DNA: TGTGCCAGCAGCTTGGAGGGAGGTCAGGTTACGCAGTATTTT. As protein: CASSLEGGQVTQYF.

The rearrangement uses TRBV7-3 and TRBJ2-5; the match to TRBD2 covers 9 bases. With V trimmed by 2 bases and J by 2 bases, 9 bases remained unmatched. The CDR3 runs to 17 residues. Germline V gives CDR1 SGHTA, CDR2 FQGTGA. The CDR3 bases are TGTGCCAGCAGCTTAGGAAAGCGGGGGGCCGGGCAAGAGACCCAGTACTTC. Protein product: CASSLGKRGAGQETQYF. Full variable domain (remainder filled in from reference TRBV7-3 and TRBJ2-5): GAGVSQTPSNKVTEKGKYVELRCDPISGHTALYWYRQSLGQGPEFLIYFQGTGAADDSGLPNDRFFAVRPEGSVSTLKIQRTERGDSAVYLCASSLGKRGAGQETQYFGPGTRLLVL.

The chain couples TRBV12-5 to TRBJ2-2; 10 bases align to TRBD2. The germline V gene encodes CDR1 LGHNT and CDR2 FRNRAP. After removal of 5 bases from V and 10 bases from J, the junction contained 13 bases not matched to a gene. This CDR3 has 16 residues. This CDR3 reads CASGPSSGTSVPELFF. The CDR3 DNA is TGTGCTAGTGGTCCATCATCTGGGACTAGCGTTCCGGAGCTGTTTTTT. The complete variable domain, with remaining parts taken from reference TRBV12-5 and TRBJ2-2, reads DARVTQTPRHKVTEMGQEVTMRCQPILGHNTVFWYRQTMMQGLELLAYFRNRAPLDDSGMPKDRFSAEMPDATLATLKIQPSEPRDSAVYFCASGPSSGTSVPELFFGEGSRLTVL.

This clone has a single count. The CDR3 bases are TGCGCCAGCAGCTTGGATGGCAGGGCGAACACTGAAGCTTTCTTT. Residues: CASSLDGRANTEAFF. The chain joins TRBV5-1 to TRBJ1-1; D possibly corresponds to TRBD1 (5 bases). Deletions cut 0 bases from V and 1 base from J, with 10 bases between. Germline V gene lookup returns CDR1 SGHRS and CDR2 YFSETQ. The CDR3 extends over 15 amino acids.

The V call is TRBV29-1, the J call TRBJ1-4, with a weak D call TRBD1 (5 bases). V lost 7 bases, J lost 2 bases, and 8 bases lay in between. The CDR3 extends over 12 amino acids. CDR1 is SQVTM, CDR2 ANQGSEA, per germline. CDR3 bases: TGCAGCGCGGGACCGACTAATGAAAAACTGTTTTTT. Its protein product is CSAGPTNEKLFF.

This chain links TRBV4-2 with TRBJ2-5; TRBD2 matches 10 bases. The CDR3 contains 18 residues. V lost 1 base to trimming and J lost 2 bases; unmatched junction nucleotides: 10. Germline V gene sequence: CDR1 LGHNA, CDR2 YNFKEQ. CDR3 loop: CASSQGLASGGTQETQYF. The CDR3 DNA is TGTGCCAGCAGCCAAGGACTCGCTAGCGGGGGAACTCAAGAGACCCAGTACTTC.

About this clone: Other nucleotide sequences from this sample produce the same CDR3. The chain has TRBV18 and TRBJ1-6; no firm D call. V gave up 3 bases and J gave up 6 bases, with 12 bases separating them. This CDR3 contains 15 residues. Germline CDR1 KGHSH, CDR2 LQKENI. The CDR3 reads CASSPSGPINSPLHF. CDR3 DNA sequence: TGTGCCAGCTCACCCTCCGGGCCCATTAATTCACCCCTCCACTTT.